The rows below give T cell receptor beta chains drawn from one sample of a study of low-dose radiotherapy and immunotherapy resistance in tumors. TCRdb recomputed calls from the reads with MiXCR, one row per CDR3 protein. The sample lists some 82,000 distinct CDR3 sequences, approximately 17% occurring once. The material sequenced was PBMCs, taken before treatment. These receptors came from a male donor with prostate cancer. Each CDR3 is given with its conserved first and last residue. The D gene is left open where the match is weak. Rows may omit the clone size; those that give it use once, few, many or a size class.

v_call,j_call,cdr3_length,d_call,clone_size,cdr3_nt,cdr3_aa
TRBV12-3/TRBV12-4,TRBJ2-3,14,NA,NA,TGTGCCAGCTCGGCGACTTCCCGCACAGATACGCAGTATTTT,CASSATSRTDTQYF
TRBV29-1,TRBJ2-1,14,NA,medium-sized,TGCAGCGTTGTTTGGCAGATCTCCTACAATGAGCAGTTCTTC,CSVVWQISYNEQFF
TRBV6-1,TRBJ1-5,14,NA,many,TGTGCCAGCAGGATTTGGACGGAGGATCAGCCCCAGCATTTT,CASRIWTEDQPQHF
TRBV3-1,TRBJ2-7,15,NA,NA,TGTGCCAGCAGCTCTTGGGGCCTTACTACCTACGAGCAGTACTTC,CASSSWGLTTYEQYF
TRBV4-1,TRBJ1-2,14,NA,NA,TGCGCCAGCAGCCAAGACAGGTTCGCCTATGGCTACACCTTC,CASSQDRFAYGYTF
TRBV20-1,TRBJ2-7,13,TRBD2,many,TGCAGTGCACTAGCGGGTCGGGGCGACGAGCAGTACTTC,CSALAGRGDEQYF
TRBV20-1,TRBJ1-4,16,NA,NA,NA,CSARDGPGEKLFFFFF
TRBV6-6,TRBJ2-2,16,TRBD2,many,TGTGCCAGCAGTGCGACTAGCGGGGGGGTTACCGGGGAGCTGTTTTTT,CASSATSGGVTGELFF
TRBV28,TRBJ1-1,11,NA,many,TGTGCCTCATCACAAGGGGCGCGGGCTTTCTTT,CASSQGARAFF
TRBV6-8,TRBJ1-5,15,TRBD1,NA,TGTGCCAGCAGTGAACCGACAGGGGTGGATCAGCCCCAGCATTTT,CASSEPTGVDQPQHF
TRBV6-5,TRBJ2-3,15,TRBD2,many,TGTGCCAGCAAATACAAGCGGGAGGATCCTCGAGCGCAGTATTTT,CASKYKREDPRAQYF
TRBV6-2/TRBV6-3,TRBJ2-7,14,TRBD1,many,TGTGCCAGCTCCAACCGGGACAGAATTTACGAGCAGTACTTC,CASSNRDRIYEQYF
TRBV5-1,TRBJ1-1,13,NA,many,TGCGCCAGCAGCCAGGGGCTGAACACTGAAGCTTTCTTT,CASSQGLNTEAFF
TRBV5-1,TRBJ2-5,14,TRBD2,NA,TGCGCCAGCAGCCCACCCGGACTAGCTGGGACCCAGTACTTC,CASSPPGLAGTQYF
TRBV24-1,TRBJ2-5,20,TRBD2,many,TGTGCCACCAGTGATCGGGCCAGCGGGGGGGCCAGGGGAGTAGGAGAGACCCAGTACTTC,CATSDRASGGARGVGETQYF
TRBV27,TRBJ2-5,17,TRBD2,NA,TGTGCCAGCTCCCGTCGTCTAGCGGGGGGGCCACGCGAGACCCAGTACTTC,CASSRRLAGGPRETQYF
TRBV24-1,TRBJ2-1,16,TRBD2,NA,TGTGCCACCAGTGATTTCGGAGCGGGAGGCTACAATGAGCAGTTCTTC,CATSDFGAGGYNEQFF
TRBV19,TRBJ2-2,15,TRBD1,many,TGTGCCAGTAGACCACAGGGGGCCGGGACCGGGGAGCTGTTTTTT,CASRPQGAGTGELFF
TRBV3-1,TRBJ1-1,16,NA,few,TGTGCCAGCAGCCAAGAGGTCCAGGGGCCAAACACTGAAGCTTTCTTT,CASSQEVQGPNTEAFF
TRBV20-1,TRBJ2-3,16,TRBD2,many,TGCAGTGCTAGAGATCCCCTAGCGGGGGGCACAGATACGCAGTATTTT,CSARDPLAGGTDTQYF
TRBV15,TRBJ1-3,13,NA,many,TGTGCCACCAGCTCTGATTCTGGAAACACCATATATTTT,CATSSDSGNTIYF
TRBV3-1,TRBJ2-1,14,NA,many,TGTGCCAGCAGCCGGACTACCAACTACAATGAGCAGTTCTTC,CASSRTTNYNEQFF
TRBV29-1,TRBJ1-3,14,TRBD1,many,TGCAGCGTGCGACAGGGGGCCTCTGGAAACACCATATATTTT,CSVRQGASGNTIYF
TRBV13,TRBJ2-1,15,NA,NA,TGTGCCAGCAGATTGACGGTTAGCTCCTACAATGAGCAGTTCTTC,CASRLTVSSYNEQFF
TRBV10-2,TRBJ2-3,15,TRBD2,many,TGCGCCAGTAGCAGACTAGCGGGATTGGGAGATACGCAGTATTTT,CASSRLAGLGDTQYF
TRBV21-1,TRBJ2-1,14,NA,few,TGTGCCAGCAGCAAAGTTCGGCAGCACAATGAGCAGTTCTTC,CASSKVRQHNEQFF
TRBV7-2,TRBJ2-3,14,TRBD2,many,TGTGCCAGCAGCCAAGGCGGGGGGGCAGATACGCAGTATTTT,CASSQGGGADTQYF
TRBV13,TRBJ2-7,16,TRBD2,many,TGTGCCAGCAGCTCTAGGACTAGCGGGGGATCCTACGAGCAGTACTTC,CASSSRTSGGSYEQYF
TRBV12-3/TRBV12-4,TRBJ2-3,15,TRBD1,NA,TGTGCCAGCAGTTTAGACGACAGGGTTACAGATACGCAGTATTTT,CASSLDDRVTDTQYF
TRBV30,TRBJ1-1,13,NA,many,TGTGCCTGGAGTGTCAGGGTGAACACTGAAGCTTTCTTT,CAWSVRVNTEAFF
TRBV5-1,TRBJ2-1,16,TRBD2,many,TGCGCCAGCAGCTTATCGACTAGCGGGAGTCGGAATGAGCAGTTCTTC,CASSLSTSGSRNEQFF
TRBV6-6,TRBJ1-3,17,NA,many,TGTGCCAGCAGTGATCTCGGGACTTCAAGCTCTGGAAACACCATATATTTT,CASSDLGTSSSGNTIYF
TRBV20-1,TRBJ2-7,15,TRBD2,many,TGCAGTGCTTTCCCTCTAGCGGGAGTTGTCTACGAGCAGTACTTC,CSAFPLAGVVYEQYF
TRBV29-1,TRBJ1-4,12,NA,many,TGCAGCGTTGATCCGGGGGATGAAAAACTGTTTTTT,CSVDPGDEKLFF
TRBV5-1,TRBJ2-7,15,TRBD1,many,TGCGCCAGCAGCTGGCAAGGGACAGGGGGCTACGAGCAGTACTTC,CASSWQGTGGYEQYF
TRBV7-2,TRBJ2-5,14,NA,few,TGTGCCAGCAGCTTAGCGGGGCTCAAAGAGACCCAGTACTTC,CASSLAGLKETQYF
TRBV20-1,TRBJ2-7,12,TRBD1,many,TGCAGTGCTAGGACAGGGCAGGGCGAGCAGTACTTC,CSARTGQGEQYF
TRBV30,TRBJ1-3,16,TRBD1,NA,TGTGCCTGGAGTGTACGGCAGGGGGCAAGTGGAAACACCACATATTTT,CAWSVRQGASGNTTYF
TRBV20-1,TRBJ2-7,16,NA,many,TGCAGTGCTAGAGATCAGGGTTCGATTTTGACCTACGAGCAGTACTTC,CSARDQGSILTYEQYF
TRBV12-3/TRBV12-4,TRBJ2-1,12,NA,many,TGTGCCAGCAGTTATTTTAGCGGAGAGCAGTTCTTC,CASSYFSGEQFF
TRBV11-2,TRBJ2-5,15,TRBD2,NA,TGTGCCAGCTGTCGGGAGGTGGGCTGCCAAGAGACCCAGTACTTC,CASCREVGCQETQYF
TRBV2,TRBJ2-3,13,TRBD1,many,TGTGCCAGCAGTCCGGCAGGGGGAGATACGCAGTATTTT,CASSPAGGDTQYF
TRBV20-1,TRBJ2-1,14,TRBD1,many,TGCAGTGCTGGTGACAGGGCCACCTACAATGAGCAGTTCTTC,CSAGDRATYNEQFF
TRBV20-1,TRBJ2-1,16,TRBD2,many,TGCAGTGCTAGCTGGACTAGCGGACGGAGTGTCGATGAGCAGTTCTTC,CSASWTSGRSVDEQFF
TRBV18,TRBJ2-7,17,TRBD1,many,TGTGCCAGCTCAAAGGGACAGGGGGCAATTAAAAGCTACGAGCAGTACTTC,CASSKGQGAIKSYEQYF
TRBV6-2/TRBV6-3,TRBJ1-2,15,TRBD1,many,TGTGCCAGCAGTCCGGGACAGGGAGAAGTCTATGGCTACACCTTC,CASSPGQGEVYGYTF
TRBV7-8,TRBJ2-3,12,NA,many,TGTGCCAGCAGCTCCAGCCGGAGGGCGCAGTATTTT,CASSSSRRAQYF
TRBV7-2,TRBJ1-2,10,NA,many,TGTGCCACCACCAGGGAACACTACACCTTC,CATTREHYTF